This TCR beta chain was profiled in a study of cytomegalovirus exposure and HLA in healthy donors. As concerns this clone: Its antigen is currently unknown.

Whole-study findings and limits: In a later analysis, parvovirus B19, influenza, CMV and Epstein-Barr virus appeared linked to several top co-occurrence clusters. Altogether, 164 TCR beta chains were recorded as cytomegalovirus-associated.

The trim removed 2 bases at V and 4 bases at J, leaving 3 bases unmatched. The CDR3 spans 14 residues. Germline CDR1 is LNHNV and CDR2 is YYDKDF (reference sequence). PCR amplification relied on 60 Vbeta primers (plus 13 Jbeta primers). In the source study's methods: An analysis that came later counted tens of millions of unique TCR beta chains, around 12 million shared. The assay was immunoSEQ multiplex PCR, and TCRdb's table has in-frame clones only and misses some. V and J calls plus clone size are reproduced from that table; the DNA served to infer D and trimming. This sample carries around 69,000 clones, approximately 70% of them seen once, and the ten largest clones take less than 10%.

V usage is TRBV15 and J usage is TRBJ1-1, with 8 bases matching TRBD1. Sequencing was carried out using PBMCs. The source is a woman between 45 and 60 years old in good health and CMV-seropositive. The CDR3 reads CATSRSTGGTEAFF. CDR3 DNA: TGTGCCACCAGCAGATCCACAGGGGGCACTGAAGCTTTCTTT.